This TCR beta chain was recovered during a study of post-analysis software for immune sequencing data. Study summary: Progressive-relapsing, secondary progressive and relapsing-remitting multiple sclerosis were among the disease courses included. Study observations and caveats: The normalized Chao1 diversity of multiple sclerosis patients was significantly lower than that of controls. Under F measure analysis, samples from one preparation batch co-clustered strongly. When patients were compared with controls, about five TRBV segments were more frequent, TRBV5-6, TRBV5-1 and TRBV20-1 among them.

Prepared libraries of TCR beta cDNA carried unique molecular identifiers. TCRdb analysed the PCR reads with MiXCR anew, one entry per CDR3 protein. The table records hundreds of thousands of distinct CDR3 sequences, approximately 30% of them present only once. This clonotype has more than one count but fewer than ten. Its specificity is not known. CDR1 is DFQATT and CDR2 is SNEGSKA in the germline V gene (reference sequence). The CDR3 has 15 residues. Unmatched junction bases numbered 6, after V lost 2 bases and J lost 3 bases. Specimen: blood. The rearrangement links TRBV20-1 to TRBJ2-3, with TRBD2 matching over 9 bases. The TCR sequence derives from a girl aged 10-17 years with multiple sclerosis. The DNA of the CDR3 is TGCAGTGCTAGATCCAGCGGGGGGACGACAGATACGCAGTATTTT. Amino acids: CSARSSGGTTDTQYF.